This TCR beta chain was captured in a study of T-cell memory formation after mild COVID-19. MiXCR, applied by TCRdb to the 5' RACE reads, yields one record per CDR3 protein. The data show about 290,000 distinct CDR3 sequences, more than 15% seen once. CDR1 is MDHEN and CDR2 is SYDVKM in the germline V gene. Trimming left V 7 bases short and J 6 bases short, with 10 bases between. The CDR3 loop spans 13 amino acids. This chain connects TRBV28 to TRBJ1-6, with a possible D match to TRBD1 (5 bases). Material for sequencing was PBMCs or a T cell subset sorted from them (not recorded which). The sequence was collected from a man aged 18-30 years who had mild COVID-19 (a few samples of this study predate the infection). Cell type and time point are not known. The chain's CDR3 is CASTAGTNSPLHF. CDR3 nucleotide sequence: TGTGCCAGCACTGCCGGGACTAATTCACCCCTCCACTTT. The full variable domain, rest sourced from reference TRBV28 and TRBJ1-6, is DVKVTQSSRYLVKRTGEKVFLECVQDMDHENMFWYRQDPGLGLRLIYFSYDVKMKEKGDIPEGYSVSREKKERFSLILESASTNQTSMYLCASTAGTNSPLHFGNGTRLTVT.